This T cell receptor beta chain originates from a study of T cell repertoires in cytomegalovirus infection. Study-wide findings and caveats: HLA-C-restricted CMV-specific TCR beta clonotypes were dominant in the ex vivo response.

The CDR3 runs 12 residues. Trimming shortened V by 5 bases and J by 6 bases, and 11 bases separated the two germline ends. Germline CDR1 and CDR2: MNHNS and SASEGT. A single record per CDR3 protein comes from TCRdb applying MiXCR to the reads. The sample lists nearly 700,000 distinct CDR3 sequences; around 31% were seen once. This clonotype was found a few times. What it recognizes is unknown. This rearrangement joins TRBV6-1 to TRBJ2-7; no firm D call. This specimen consisted of cultured PBMCs, obtained from culture after CMV antigen stimulation. This clonotype originated in a human donor in good health (CMV status not recorded). Some clones in this sample may be carry-over from other donors' samples. The CDR3 nucleotides read TGTGCCAGCAGTACCACTACGGCCGAGCAGTACTTC. The encoded protein is CASSTTTAEQYF.